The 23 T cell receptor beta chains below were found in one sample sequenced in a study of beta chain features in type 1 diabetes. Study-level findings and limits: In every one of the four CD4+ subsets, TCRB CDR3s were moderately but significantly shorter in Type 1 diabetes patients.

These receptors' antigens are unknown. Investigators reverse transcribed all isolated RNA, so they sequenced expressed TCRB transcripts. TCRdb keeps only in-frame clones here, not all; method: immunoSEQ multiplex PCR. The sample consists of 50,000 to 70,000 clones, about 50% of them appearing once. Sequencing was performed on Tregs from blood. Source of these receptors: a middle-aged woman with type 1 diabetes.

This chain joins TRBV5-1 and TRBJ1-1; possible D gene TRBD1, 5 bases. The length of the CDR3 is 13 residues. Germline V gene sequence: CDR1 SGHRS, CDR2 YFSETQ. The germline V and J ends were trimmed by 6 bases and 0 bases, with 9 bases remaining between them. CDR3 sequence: CASTGELNTEAFF. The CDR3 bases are TGCGCCAGCACGGGGGAACTGAACACTGAAGCTTTCTTT. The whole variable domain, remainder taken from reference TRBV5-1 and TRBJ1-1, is KAGVTQTPRYLIKTRGQQVTLSCSPISGHRSVSWYQQTPGQGLQFLFEYFSETQRNKGNFPGRFSGRQFSNSRSEMNVSTLELGDSALYLCASTGELNTEAFFGQGTRLTVV.

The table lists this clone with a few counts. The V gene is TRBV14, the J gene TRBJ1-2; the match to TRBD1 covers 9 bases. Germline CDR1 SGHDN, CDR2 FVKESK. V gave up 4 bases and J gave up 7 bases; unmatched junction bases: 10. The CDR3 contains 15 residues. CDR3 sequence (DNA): TGTGCCAGCAGCCCGAGATGGACAGGGGCCGGTGGCTACACCTTC. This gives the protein CASSPRWTGAGGYTF.

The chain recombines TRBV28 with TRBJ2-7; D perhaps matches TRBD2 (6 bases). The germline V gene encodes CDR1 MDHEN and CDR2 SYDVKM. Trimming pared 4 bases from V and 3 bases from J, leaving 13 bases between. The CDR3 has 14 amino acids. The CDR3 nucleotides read TGTGCCAGCAGTTCGTTAGCGGCCGACTACGAGCAGTACTTC. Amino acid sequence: CASSSLAADYEQYF.

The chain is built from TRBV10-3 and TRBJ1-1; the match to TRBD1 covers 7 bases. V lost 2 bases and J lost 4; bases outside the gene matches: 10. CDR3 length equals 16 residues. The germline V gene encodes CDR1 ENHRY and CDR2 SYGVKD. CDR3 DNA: TGTGCCATCAGTGAGAACTCCGGGACAGACGGCACTGAAGCTTTCTTT. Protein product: CAISENSGTDGTEAFF.

In DNA form, the CDR3 reads TGTGCCAGCAAACGACAGGCTGGGGCCAACGTCCTGACTTTC. Protein product: CASKRQAGANVLTF. J is TRBJ2-6 and V is TRBV6-1; D perhaps matches TRBD1 (6 bases). Germline-derived CDR1 and CDR2 are MNHNS and SASEGT. The ends were cut back, 7 bases at V and 2 bases at J, with 9 bases in the middle. This CDR3 has 14 amino acids.

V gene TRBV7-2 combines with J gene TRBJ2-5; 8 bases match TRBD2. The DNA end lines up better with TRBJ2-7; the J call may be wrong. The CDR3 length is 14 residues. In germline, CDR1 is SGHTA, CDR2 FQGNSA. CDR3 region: CASSLGRGGNEQYF. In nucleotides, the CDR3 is TGTGCCAGCAGCTTGGGCCGGGGGGGCAACGAGCAGTACTTC.

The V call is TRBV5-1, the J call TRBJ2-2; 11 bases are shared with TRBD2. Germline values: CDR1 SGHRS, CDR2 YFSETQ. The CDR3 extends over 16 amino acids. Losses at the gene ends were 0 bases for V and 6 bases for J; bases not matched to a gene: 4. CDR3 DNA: TGCGCCAGCAGCTTGGGACTAGCGGGACGCCCCGGGGAGCTGTTTTTT. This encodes CASSLGLAGRPGELFF.

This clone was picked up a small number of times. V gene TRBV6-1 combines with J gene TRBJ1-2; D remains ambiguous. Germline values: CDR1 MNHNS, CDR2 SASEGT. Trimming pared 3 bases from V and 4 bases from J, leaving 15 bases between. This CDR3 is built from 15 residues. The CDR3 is CASSDKGSEVYGYTF. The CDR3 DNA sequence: TGTGCCAGCAGTGATAAAGGGTCGGAGGTCTATGGCTACACCTTC.

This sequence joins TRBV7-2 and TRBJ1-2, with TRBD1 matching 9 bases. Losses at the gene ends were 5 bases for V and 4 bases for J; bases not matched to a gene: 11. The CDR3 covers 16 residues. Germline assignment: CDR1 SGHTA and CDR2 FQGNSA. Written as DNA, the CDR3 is TGTGCCAGCAGCCCCGGGACAGGGAGGTTCTTCTATGGCTACACCTTC. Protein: CASSPGTGRFFYGYTF.

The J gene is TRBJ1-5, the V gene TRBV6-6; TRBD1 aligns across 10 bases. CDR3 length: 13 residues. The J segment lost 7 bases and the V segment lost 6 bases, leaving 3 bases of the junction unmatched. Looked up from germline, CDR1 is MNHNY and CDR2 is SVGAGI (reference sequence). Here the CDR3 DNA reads TGTGCCAGCAGCAGGGACAGGGGCCAGCCCCAGCATTTT. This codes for CASSRDRGQPQHF.

The CDR3 sequence: CASSLGGEELEQYF. The CDR3 DNA follows: TGTGCCAGCAGCTTAGGAGGTGAGGAACTCGAGCAGTACTTC. V and J are TRBV7-2 and TRBJ2-7; D ambiguous. Germline assignment: CDR1 SGHTA and CDR2 FQGNSA. This CDR3 comprises 14 residues. V lost 1 base and J lost 6, with 13 bases in between. Variable domain in full (rest from reference TRBV7-2 and TRBJ2-7): GAGVSQSPSNKVTEKGKDVELRCDPISGHTALYWYRQSLGQGLEFLIYFQGNSAPDKSGLPSDRFSAERTGGSVSTLTIQRTQQEDSAVYLCASSLGGEELEQYFGPGTRLTVT.

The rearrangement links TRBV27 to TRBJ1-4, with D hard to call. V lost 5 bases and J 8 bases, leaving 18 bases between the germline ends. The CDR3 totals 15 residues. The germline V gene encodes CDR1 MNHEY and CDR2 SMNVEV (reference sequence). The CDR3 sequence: CASSKARRSGEKLFF. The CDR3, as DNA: TGTGCCAGCAGTAAGGCCCGTCGGAGCGGCGAAAAACTGTTTTTT.

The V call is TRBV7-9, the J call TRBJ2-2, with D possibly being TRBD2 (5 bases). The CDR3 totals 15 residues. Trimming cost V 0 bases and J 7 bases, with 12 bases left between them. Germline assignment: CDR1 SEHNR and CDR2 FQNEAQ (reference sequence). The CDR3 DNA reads TGTGCCAGCAGCTTAGCCGCGCGTGAGGGCGGGGAGCTGTTTTTT. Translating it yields CASSLAAREGGELFF.

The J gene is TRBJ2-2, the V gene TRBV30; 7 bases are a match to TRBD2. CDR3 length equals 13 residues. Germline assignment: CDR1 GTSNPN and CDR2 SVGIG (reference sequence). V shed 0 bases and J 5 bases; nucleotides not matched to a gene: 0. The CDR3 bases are TGTGCCTGGAGTGTACTAGCGACCGGGGAGCTGTTTTTT. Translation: CAWSVLATGELFF.

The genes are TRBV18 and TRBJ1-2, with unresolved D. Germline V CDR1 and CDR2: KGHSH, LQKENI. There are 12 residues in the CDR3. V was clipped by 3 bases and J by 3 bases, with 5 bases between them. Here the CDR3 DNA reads TGTGCCAGCTCACCCGGGGACTATGGCTACACCTTC. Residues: CASSPGDYGYTF.

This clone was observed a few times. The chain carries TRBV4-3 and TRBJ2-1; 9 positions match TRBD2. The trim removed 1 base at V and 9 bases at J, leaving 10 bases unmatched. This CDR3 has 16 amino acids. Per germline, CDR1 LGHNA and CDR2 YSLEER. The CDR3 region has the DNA TGCGCCAGCAGCCAAGCGGGAGGCGGGAGGGCCAGTGAGCAGTTCTTC. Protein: CASSQAGGGRASEQFF.

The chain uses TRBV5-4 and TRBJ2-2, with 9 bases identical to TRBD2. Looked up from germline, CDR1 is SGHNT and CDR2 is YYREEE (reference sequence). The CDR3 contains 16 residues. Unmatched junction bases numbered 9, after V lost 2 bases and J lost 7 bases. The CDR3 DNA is TGTGCCAGCAGCTTATTTAGCGGGAGAAAAGTCGGGGAGCTGTTTTTT. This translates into CASSLFSGRKVGELFF.

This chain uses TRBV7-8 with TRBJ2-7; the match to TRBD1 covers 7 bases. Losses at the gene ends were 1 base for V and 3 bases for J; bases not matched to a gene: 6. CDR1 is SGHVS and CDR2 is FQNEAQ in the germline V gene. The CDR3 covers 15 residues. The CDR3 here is CASSLVQQGVYEQYF. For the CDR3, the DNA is TGTGCCAGCAGCTTAGTTCAGCAGGGGGTCTACGAGCAGTACTTC.

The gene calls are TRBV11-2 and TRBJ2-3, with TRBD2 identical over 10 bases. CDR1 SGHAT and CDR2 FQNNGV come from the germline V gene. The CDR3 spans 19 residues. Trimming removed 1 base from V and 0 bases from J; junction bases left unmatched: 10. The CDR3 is CASSLGVLAGAPSTDTQYF. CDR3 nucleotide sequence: TGTGCCAGCAGCTTAGGCGTGCTAGCGGGGGCCCCTAGCACAGATACGCAGTATTTT.

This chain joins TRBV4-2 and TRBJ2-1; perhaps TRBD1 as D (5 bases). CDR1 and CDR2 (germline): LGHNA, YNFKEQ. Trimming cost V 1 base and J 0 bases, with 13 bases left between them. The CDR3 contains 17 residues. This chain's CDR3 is CASSQGLGRDSYNEQFF. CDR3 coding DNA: TGTGCCAGCAGCCAAGGATTGGGCAGGGACTCCTACAATGAGCAGTTCTTC.

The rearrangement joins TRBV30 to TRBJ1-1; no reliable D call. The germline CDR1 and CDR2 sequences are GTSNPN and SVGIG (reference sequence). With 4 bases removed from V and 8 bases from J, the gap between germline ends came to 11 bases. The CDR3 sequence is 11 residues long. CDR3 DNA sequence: TGTGCCTGGAATCGGGATCTAGAAGCTTTCTTT. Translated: CAWNRDLEAFF.

In nucleotides, the CDR3 is TGTGCCAGCGGGGGGGACAGGGGGCCATCCTACGAGCAGTACTTC. This gives the protein CASGGDRGPSYEQYF. The chain couples TRBV25-1 to TRBJ2-7; 12 bases align to TRBD1. Germline V gene sequence: CDR1 MGHDK, CDR2 SYGVNS. The CDR3 contains 15 residues. The junction had 6 bases not matched to a gene; V was cut back by 8 bases and J by 1 base.

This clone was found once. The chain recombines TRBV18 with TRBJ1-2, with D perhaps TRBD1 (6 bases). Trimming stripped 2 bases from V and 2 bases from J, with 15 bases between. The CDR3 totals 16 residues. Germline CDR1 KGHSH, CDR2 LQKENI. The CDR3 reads CASSPTTGRANYGYTF. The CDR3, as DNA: TGTGCCAGCTCACCAACCACAGGGAGGGCGAACTATGGCTACACCTTC.